The sample holds a few counts of the clone carrying this T cell receptor beta chain. Its antigen is unknown. The data are from a study of identical twins. Each CDR3 protein is one row after TCRdb ran MiXCR on the 5' RACE reads. Of some 790,000 distinct CDR3 sequences listed, about 20% were seen once; the top ten hold around 13%. The CDR3 is 16 amino acids. V shed 3 bases, J shed 8 bases, and the junction held 13 bases outside the gene matches. Germline CDR1 DFQATT, CDR2 SNEGSKA (reference sequence). General observations from the study: Invariant MAIT and iNKT cells are populations that could partly confound zero-insertion analyses.

The sample also formed part of further work on T cells expressing NK-cell markers. That work states: The authors sequenced eight donors, of whom seven were HCMV-seropositive and one was seronegative. In a handful of donors, dominant NKG2C+ clonotypes were about 1.0-7.0% of CD8+ T cells.

The TCR originated in a woman under 30 in good health. The sequenced sample was PBMCs. The V gene is TRBV20-1, the J gene TRBJ2-1; 10 positions agree with TRBD2. As DNA, the CDR3 is TGCAGTGCTAGGTCTAGCGGGAGAACCCCTGCCGATGAGCAGTTCTTC. It yields the protein CSARSSGRTPADEQFF.